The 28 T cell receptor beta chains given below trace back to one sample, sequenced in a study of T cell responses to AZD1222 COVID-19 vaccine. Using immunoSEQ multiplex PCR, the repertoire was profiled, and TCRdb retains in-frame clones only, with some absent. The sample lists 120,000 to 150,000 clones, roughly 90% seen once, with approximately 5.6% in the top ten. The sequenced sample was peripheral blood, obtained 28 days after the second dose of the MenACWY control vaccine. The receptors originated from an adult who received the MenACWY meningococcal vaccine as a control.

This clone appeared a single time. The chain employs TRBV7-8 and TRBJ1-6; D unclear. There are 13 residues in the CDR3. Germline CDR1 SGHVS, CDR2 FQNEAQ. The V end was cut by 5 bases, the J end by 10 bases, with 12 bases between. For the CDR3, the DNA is TGTGCCAGCAGCGAAATTATGATATCACCCCTCCACTTT. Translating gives CASSEIMISPLHF.

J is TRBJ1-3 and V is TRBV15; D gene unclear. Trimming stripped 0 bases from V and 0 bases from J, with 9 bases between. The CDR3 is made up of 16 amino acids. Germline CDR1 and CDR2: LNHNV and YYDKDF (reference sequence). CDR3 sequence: CATSRDRADSGNTIYF. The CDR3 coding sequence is TGTGCCACCAGCAGAGATCGGGCAGACTCTGGAAACACCATATATTTT.

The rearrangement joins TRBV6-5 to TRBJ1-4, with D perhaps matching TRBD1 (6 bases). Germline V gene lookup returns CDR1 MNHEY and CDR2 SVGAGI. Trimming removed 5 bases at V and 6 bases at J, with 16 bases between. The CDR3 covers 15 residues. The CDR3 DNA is TGTGCCAGCAGTCTTTTGAGGGGGTCGGATGAAAAACTGTTTTTT. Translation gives CASSLLRGSDEKLFF.

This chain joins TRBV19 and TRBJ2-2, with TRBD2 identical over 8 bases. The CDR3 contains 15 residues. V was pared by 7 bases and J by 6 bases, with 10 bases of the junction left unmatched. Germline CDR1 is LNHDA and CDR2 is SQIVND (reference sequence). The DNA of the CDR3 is TGTGCCAGTAAACGGGGGGGCCTTAACGCCGGGGAGCTGTTTTTT. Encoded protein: CASKRGGLNAGELFF.

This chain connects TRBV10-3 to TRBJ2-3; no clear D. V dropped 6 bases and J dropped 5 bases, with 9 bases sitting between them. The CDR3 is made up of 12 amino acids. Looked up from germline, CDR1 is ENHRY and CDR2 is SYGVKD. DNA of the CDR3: TGTGCCATCAGACTCAATGGAGATACGCAGTATTTT. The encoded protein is CAIRLNGDTQYF.

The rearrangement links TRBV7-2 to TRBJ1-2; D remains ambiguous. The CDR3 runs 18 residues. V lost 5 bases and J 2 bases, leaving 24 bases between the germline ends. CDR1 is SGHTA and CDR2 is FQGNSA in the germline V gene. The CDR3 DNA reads TGTGCCAGCAGCCTAAGCCCCAGCCATCCAGAATGGAACTATGGCTACACCTTC. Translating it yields CASSLSPSHPEWNYGYTF.

Here the CDR3 reads CASSRNSGPNTGELFF. CDR3 bases: TGTGCCAGCTCACGTAATAGCGGCCCGAACACCGGGGAGCTGTTTTTT. The gene calls are TRBV18 and TRBJ2-2; possibly TRBD2 for D (6 bases). The V end was cut by 4 bases, the J end by 0 bases, with 12 bases between. The CDR3 covers 16 residues. Germline-derived CDR1 and CDR2 are KGHSH and LQKENI. The variable domain in full, with the rest retrieved from reference TRBV18 and TRBJ2-2, is NAGVMQNPRHLVRRRGQEARLRCSPMKGHSHVYWYRQLPEEGLKFMVYLQKENIIDESGMPKERFSAEFPKEGPSILRIQQVVRGDSAAYFCASSRNSGPNTGELFFGEGSRLTVL.

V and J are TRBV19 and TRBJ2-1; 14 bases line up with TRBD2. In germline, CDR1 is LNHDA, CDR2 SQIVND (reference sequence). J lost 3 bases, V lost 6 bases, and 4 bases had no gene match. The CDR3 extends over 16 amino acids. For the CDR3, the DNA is TGTGCCAGTAGGCCGGGACTAGCGGGGGACTACAATGAGCAGTTCTTC. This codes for CASRPGLAGDYNEQFF. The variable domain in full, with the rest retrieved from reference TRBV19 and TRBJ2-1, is DGGITQSPKYLFRKEGQNVTLSCEQNLNHDAMYWYRQDPGQGLRLIYYSQIVNDFQKGDIAEGYSVSREKKESFPLTVTSAQKNPTAFYLCASRPGLAGDYNEQFFGPGTRLTVL.

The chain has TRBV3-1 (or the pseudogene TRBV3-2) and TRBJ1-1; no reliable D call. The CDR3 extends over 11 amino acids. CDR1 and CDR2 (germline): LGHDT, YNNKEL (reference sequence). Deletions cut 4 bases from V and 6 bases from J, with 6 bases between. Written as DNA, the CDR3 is TGTGCCAGCAGCCTTATGTCTGAAGCTTTCTTT. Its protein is CASSLMSEAFF.

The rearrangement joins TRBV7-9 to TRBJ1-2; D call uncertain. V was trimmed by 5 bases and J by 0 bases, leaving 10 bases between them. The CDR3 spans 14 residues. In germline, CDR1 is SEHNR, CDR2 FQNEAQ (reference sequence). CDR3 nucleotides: TGTGCCAGCAGCCTACGGGGAACTAACTATGGCTACACCTTC. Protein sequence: CASSLRGTNYGYTF.

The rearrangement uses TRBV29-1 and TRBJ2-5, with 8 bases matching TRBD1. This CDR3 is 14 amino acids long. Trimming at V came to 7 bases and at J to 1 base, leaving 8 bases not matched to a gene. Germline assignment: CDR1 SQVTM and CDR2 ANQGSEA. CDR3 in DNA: TGCAGCGCCAACGACAGGGGCCCCCAAGAGACCCAGTACTTC. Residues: CSANDRGPQETQYF.

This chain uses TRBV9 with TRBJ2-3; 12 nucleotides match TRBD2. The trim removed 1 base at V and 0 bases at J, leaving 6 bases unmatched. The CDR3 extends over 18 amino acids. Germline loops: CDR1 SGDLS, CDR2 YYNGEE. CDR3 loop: CASSVLASGRVSTDTQYF. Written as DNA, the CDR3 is TGTGCCAGCAGCGTATTGGCTAGCGGGAGGGTCAGCACAGATACGCAGTATTTT.

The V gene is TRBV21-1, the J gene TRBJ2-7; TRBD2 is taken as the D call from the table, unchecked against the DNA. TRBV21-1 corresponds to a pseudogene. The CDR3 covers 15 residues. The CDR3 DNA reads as TGTGCCAGCAGCATTTCAGCGGGAGGCCCCTACGAGCAGTACTTC. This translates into CASSISAGGPYEQYF.

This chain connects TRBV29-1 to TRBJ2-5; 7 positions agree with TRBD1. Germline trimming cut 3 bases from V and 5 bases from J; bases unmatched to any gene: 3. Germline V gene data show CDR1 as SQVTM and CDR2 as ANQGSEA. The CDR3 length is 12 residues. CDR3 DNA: TGCAGCGTTGAGGGACAGCCGGAGACCCAGTACTTC. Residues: CSVEGQPETQYF.

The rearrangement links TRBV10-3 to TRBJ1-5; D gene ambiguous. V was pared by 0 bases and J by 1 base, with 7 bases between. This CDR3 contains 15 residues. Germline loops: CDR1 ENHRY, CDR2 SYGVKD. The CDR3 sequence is CAISESGTSNQPQHF. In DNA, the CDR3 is TGTGCCATCAGTGAGTCGGGCACGAGCAATCAGCCCCAGCATTTT.

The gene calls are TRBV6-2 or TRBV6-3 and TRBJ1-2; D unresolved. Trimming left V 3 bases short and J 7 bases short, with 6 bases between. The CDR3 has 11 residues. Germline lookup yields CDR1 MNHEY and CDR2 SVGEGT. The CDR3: CASSYQRGYTF. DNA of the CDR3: TGTGCCAGCAGTTATCAGCGTGGCTACACCTTC.

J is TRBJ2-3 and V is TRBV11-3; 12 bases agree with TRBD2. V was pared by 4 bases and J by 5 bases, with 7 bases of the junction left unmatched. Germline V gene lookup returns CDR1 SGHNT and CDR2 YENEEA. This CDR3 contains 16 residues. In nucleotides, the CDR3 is TGTGCCAGCAGCTCCAGGACTAGCGGGGTAATAGATACGCAGTATTTT. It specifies CASSSRTSGVIDTQYF.

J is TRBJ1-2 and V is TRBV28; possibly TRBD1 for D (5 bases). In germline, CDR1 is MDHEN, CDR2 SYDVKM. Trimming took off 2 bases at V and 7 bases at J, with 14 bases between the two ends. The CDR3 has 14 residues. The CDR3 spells CASSLGGEGSGYTF. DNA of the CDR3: TGTGCCAGCAGTTTAGGGGGGGAAGGATCTGGCTACACCTTC.

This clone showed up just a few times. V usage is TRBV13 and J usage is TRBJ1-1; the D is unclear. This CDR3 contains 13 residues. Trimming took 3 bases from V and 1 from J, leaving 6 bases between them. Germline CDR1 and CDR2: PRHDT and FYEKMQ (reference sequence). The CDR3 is CASSFIANTEAFF. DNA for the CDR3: TGTGCCAGCAGCTTTATAGCGAACACTGAAGCTTTCTTT. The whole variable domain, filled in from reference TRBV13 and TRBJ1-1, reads AAGVIQSPRHLIKEKRETATLKCYPIPRHDTVYWYQQGPGQDPQFLISFYEKMQSDKGSIPDRFSAQQFSDYHSELNMSSLELGDSALYFCASSFIANTEAFFGQGTRLTVV.

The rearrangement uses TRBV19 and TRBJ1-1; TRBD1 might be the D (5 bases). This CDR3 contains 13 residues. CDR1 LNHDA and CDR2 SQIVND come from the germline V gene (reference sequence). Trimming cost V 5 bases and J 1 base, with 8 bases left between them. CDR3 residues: CASSLQANTEAFF. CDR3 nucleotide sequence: TGTGCCAGTAGTCTACAGGCGAACACTGAAGCTTTCTTT.

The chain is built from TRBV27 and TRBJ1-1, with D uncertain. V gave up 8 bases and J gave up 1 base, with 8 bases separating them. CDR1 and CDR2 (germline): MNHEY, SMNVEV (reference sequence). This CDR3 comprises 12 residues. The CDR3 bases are TGTGCCAGCGCGACGGAGAACACTGAAGCTTTCTTT. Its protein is CASATENTEAFF.

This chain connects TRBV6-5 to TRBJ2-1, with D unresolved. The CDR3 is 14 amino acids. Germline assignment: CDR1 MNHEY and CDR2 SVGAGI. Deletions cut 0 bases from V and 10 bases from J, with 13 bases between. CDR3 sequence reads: CASSYSTFNGEQFF. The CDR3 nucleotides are TGTGCCAGCAGTTACTCGACTTTTAACGGCGAGCAGTTCTTC.

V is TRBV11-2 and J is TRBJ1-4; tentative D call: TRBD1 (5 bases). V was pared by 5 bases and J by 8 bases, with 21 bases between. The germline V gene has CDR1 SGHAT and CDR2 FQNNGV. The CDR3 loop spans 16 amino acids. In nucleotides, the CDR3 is TGTGCCAGCAGCGTGCTCGGGACGGGTATCCGGGAAAAACTGTTTTTT. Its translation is CASSVLGTGIREKLFF.

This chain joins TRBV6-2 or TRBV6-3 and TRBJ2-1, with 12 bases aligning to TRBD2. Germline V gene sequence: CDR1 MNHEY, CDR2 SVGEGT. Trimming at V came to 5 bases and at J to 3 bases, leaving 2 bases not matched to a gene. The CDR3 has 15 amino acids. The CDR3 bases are TGTGCCAGCAGTCCACTAGCGGGGGGCTACAATGAGCAGTTCTTC. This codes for CASSPLAGGYNEQFF.

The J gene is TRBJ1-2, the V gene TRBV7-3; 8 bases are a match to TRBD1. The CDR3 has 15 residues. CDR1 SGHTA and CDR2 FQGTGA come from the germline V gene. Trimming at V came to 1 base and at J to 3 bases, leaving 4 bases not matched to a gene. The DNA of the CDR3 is TGTGCCAGCAGCTTAAGCCCAGGGGGCGACTATGGCTACACCTTC. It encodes CASSLSPGGDYGYTF.

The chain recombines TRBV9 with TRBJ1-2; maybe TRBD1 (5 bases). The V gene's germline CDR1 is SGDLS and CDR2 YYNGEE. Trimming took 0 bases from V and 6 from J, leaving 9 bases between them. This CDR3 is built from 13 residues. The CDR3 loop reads CASSVDVGHGYTF. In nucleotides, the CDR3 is TGTGCCAGCAGCGTAGACGTGGGGCATGGCTACACCTTC.

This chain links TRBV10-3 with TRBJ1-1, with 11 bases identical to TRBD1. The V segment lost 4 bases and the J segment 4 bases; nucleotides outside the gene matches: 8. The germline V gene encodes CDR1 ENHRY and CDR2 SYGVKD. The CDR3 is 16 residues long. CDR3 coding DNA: TGTGCCATCAGTGTAGGACAGGGGGCTCGGATCACTGAAGCTTTCTTT. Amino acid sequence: CAISVGQGARITEAFF.

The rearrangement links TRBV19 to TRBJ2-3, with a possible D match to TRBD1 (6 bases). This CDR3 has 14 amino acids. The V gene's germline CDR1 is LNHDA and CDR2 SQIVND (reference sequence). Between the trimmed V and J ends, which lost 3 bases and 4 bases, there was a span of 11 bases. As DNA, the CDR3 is TGTGCCAGTAGTATGAGGCAGGGGTCAGATACGCAGTATTTT. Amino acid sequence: CASSMRQGSDTQYF.